Listed here are 15 T cell receptor beta chains from one sample, sequenced in a study of shared clonotypes between healthy human individuals. The assay was immunoSEQ multiplex PCR, and TCRdb's table has in-frame clones only and misses some. The repertoire includes about 990,000 clones, around 78% of them detected once, and 0.5% to 0.65% sits in the top ten. The material sequenced was memory CD4+ T cells from PBMCs. The subset here: CD45RA-negative fraction. These receptors were collected from a man aged 18-30 years in good health. Some clones in this sample may be carry-over from other donors' samples.

The chain uses TRBV7-9 and TRBJ1-2; D is uncertain. Trimming took off 6 bases at V and 0 bases at J, with 11 bases between the two ends. Germline loops: CDR1 SEHNR, CDR2 FQNEAQ (reference sequence). The length of the CDR3 is 14 residues. Here the CDR3 reads CASSKGFTNYGYTF. CDR3 DNA: TGTGCCAGCAGTAAAGGGTTTACTAACTATGGCTACACCTTC.

The genes are TRBV5-1 and TRBJ2-3; TRBD2 aligns across 12 bases. CDR3 size: 17 residues. Germline V gene lookup returns CDR1 SGHRS and CDR2 YFSETQ. With V trimmed by 2 bases and J by 3 bases, 7 bases remained unmatched. This CDR3 is CASSFPSGRAGTDTQYF. The CDR3 DNA follows: TGCGCCAGCAGCTTCCCTAGCGGGAGGGCCGGAACAGATACGCAGTATTTT.

The chain uses TRBV6-5 and TRBJ1-1, with D tentatively TRBD1 (5 bases). This CDR3 is 15 amino acids long. Looked up from germline, CDR1 is MNHEY and CDR2 is SVGAGI. The V end was cut by 4 bases, the J end by 1 base, with 13 bases between. The CDR3 here is CASSWGGARNTEAFF. The CDR3 region has the DNA TGTGCCAGCAGTTGGGGTGGGGCTCGGAACACTGAAGCTTTCTTT.

This chain links TRBV25-1 with TRBJ2-7; D possibly matches TRBD1 or TRBD2 (5 bases each). V was shortened by 2 bases and J by 3 bases, with 11 bases between the two germline ends. CDR1 and CDR2 (germline): MGHDK, SYGVNS. The CDR3 is 14 residues long. In DNA, the CDR3 is TGTGCCAGCAGTGAAGGTAATGGGGGCTACGAGCAGTACTTC. Translating gives CASSEGNGGYEQYF.

The V and J genes are TRBV19 and TRBJ2-5; tentatively, D is TRBD1 (5 bases). CDR3 length: 14 residues. Germline V lookup: CDR1 LNHDA, CDR2 SQIVND (reference sequence). V was cut by 3 bases and J by 6 bases, with 14 bases left in between. CDR3 in DNA: TGTGCCAGTAGTATCTGGGCAGGGTTCCAGACCCAGTACTTC. It encodes CASSIWAGFQTQYF.

This chain joins TRBV20-1 and TRBJ1-1; 7 bases agree with TRBD1. The length of the CDR3 is 11 residues. From germline, CDR1 is DFQATT and CDR2 SNEGSKA (reference sequence). The trim removed 6 bases at V and 11 bases at J, leaving 9 bases unmatched. The CDR3 DNA is TGCAGTGCCATTCGACAGGGAAAGGCTTTCTTT. Translated, it gives CSAIRQGKAFF.

The V and J genes are TRBV5-5 and TRBJ2-2; D might be TRBD1 or TRBD2, each matching 5 bases. With 6 bases removed from V and 7 bases from J, the gap between germline ends came to 13 bases. The CDR3 extends over 13 amino acids. Germline V gene data show CDR1 as SGHKS and CDR2 as YYEKEE (reference sequence). The CDR3, as DNA: TGTGCCAGCACCCGGGACGGTATCGGGGAGCTGTTTTTT. This gives the protein CASTRDGIGELFF.

V gene TRBV5-6 combines with J gene TRBJ2-5, with TRBD1 identical over 8 bases. The V gene end was trimmed by 0 bases and the J gene end by 14 bases; junction bases not matched to a gene: 12. Per germline, CDR1 SGHDT and CDR2 YYEEEE. The CDR3 sequence is 14 residues long. The CDR3 sequence is CASSLGQGPIPLYF. Written as DNA, the CDR3 is TGTGCCAGCAGCTTGGGACAGGGGCCAATACCCCTCTACTTC.

This clone was found a few times. V is TRBV7-2 and J is TRBJ1-4, with D maybe TRBD1 (5 bases). Germline CDR1 is SGHTA and CDR2 is FQGNSA. CDR3 length: 15 amino acids. The V end was cut by 1 base, the J end by 7 bases, with 13 bases between. The CDR3 reads CASSLGGNPAEKLFF. Here the CDR3 DNA reads TGTGCCAGCAGCTTAGGGGGGAATCCAGCTGAAAAACTGTTTTTT.

The rearrangement joins TRBV30 to TRBJ2-5, with D perhaps matching TRBD1 or TRBD2 (7 bases each). V lost 2 bases, J lost 3 bases, and 10 bases lay in between. Germline loops: CDR1 GTSNPN, CDR2 SVGIG (reference sequence). The CDR3 has 13 amino acids. The CDR3 reads CAWSPGGEETQYF. The CDR3 DNA is TGTGCCTGGAGTCCAGGGGGGGAAGAGACCCAGTACTTC.

This chain's CDR3 is CASSQSRGSLSYEQYF. CDR3 DNA: TGTGCCAGCAGCCAAAGTCGGGGCAGCCTCTCCTACGAGCAGTACTTC. This chain connects TRBV14 to TRBJ2-7; D may correspond to TRBD1 or TRBD2 (5 bases each). Germline assignment: CDR1 SGHDN and CDR2 FVKESK. V was trimmed by 2 bases and J by 0 bases, leaving 14 bases between them. The CDR3 is 16 amino acids. The full variable domain, with the rest looked up from reference TRBV14 and TRBJ2-7, is EAGVTQFPSHSVIEKGQTVTLRCDPISGHDNLYWYRRVMGKEIKFLLHFVKESKQDESGMPNNRFLAERTGGTYSTLKVQPAELEDSGVYFCASSQSRGSLSYEQYFGPGTRLTVT.

In its sample, this clone was seen once. The V call is TRBV19, the J call TRBJ2-1; 9 nucleotides line up with TRBD1. The CDR3 is 16 amino acids. Germline V gene sequence: CDR1 LNHDA, CDR2 SQIVND (reference sequence). Trimming removed 8 bases from V and 8 bases from J; junction bases left unmatched: 16. This CDR3 reads CASLSIRTGEGDEQFF. The CDR3 DNA reads as TGTGCCAGTCTTAGTATTCGGACAGGGGAAGGGGATGAGCAGTTCTTC.

The rearrangement links TRBV5-1 to TRBJ2-7; 12 nucleotides match TRBD2. The CDR3 has 15 amino acids. Germline assignment: CDR1 SGHRS and CDR2 YFSETQ. Trimming removed 3 bases from V and 2 bases from J; junction bases left unmatched: 3. CDR3: CASSSTSGRAYEQYF. CDR3 coding DNA: TGCGCCAGCAGCTCGACTAGCGGGAGAGCCTACGAGCAGTACTTC. Full variable domain (remainder filled in from reference TRBV5-1 and TRBJ2-7): KAGVTQTPRYLIKTRGQQVTLSCSPISGHRSVSWYQQTPGQGLQFLFEYFSETQRNKGNFPGRFSGRQFSNSRSEMNVSTLELGDSALYLCASSSTSGRAYEQYFGPGTRLTVT.

This clone was observed a single time. The chain uses TRBV9 and TRBJ2-7; TRBD2 aligns across 11 bases. The ends lost 3 bases at V and 4 bases at J; junction bases unmatched: 9. CDR3 size: 16 residues. CDR1 and CDR2 (germline): SGDLS, YYNGEE. The CDR3 spells CASSETGTSGLYEQYF. The DNA for the CDR3 is TGTGCCAGCAGCGAAACCGGGACTAGCGGTCTATACGAGCAGTACTTC. The variable domain in full, completed from reference TRBV9 and TRBJ2-7, reads DSGVTQTPKHLITATGQRVTLRCSPRSGDLSVYWYQQSLDQGLQFLIQYYNGEERAKGNILERFSAQQFPDLHSELNLSSLELGDSALYFCASSETGTSGLYEQYFGPGTRLTVT.

This clone has just one count. The V call is TRBV7-9, the J call TRBJ2-5; 12 bases line up with TRBD2. This CDR3 is built from 17 residues. With V trimmed by 0 bases and J by 5 bases, 7 bases remained unmatched. Germline V gene data show CDR1 as SEHNR and CDR2 as FQNEAQ (reference sequence). The CDR3: CASSLALWTSGTETQYF. The CDR3 bases are TGTGCCAGCAGCTTAGCATTGTGGACTAGCGGGACTGAGACCCAGTACTTC.